A single sample is the source of the 13 T cell receptor beta chains below, sequenced in a study of read filtering for tumor transcriptome and immune sequencing. Molecular barcoded adaptors covering alpha/delta and beta/gamma chains were used on approximately 400 ng RNA. Using its own MiXCR run on the reads, TCRdb lists one record per CDR3 protein. The sample records approximately 61,000 distinct CDR3 sequences, approximately 20% being singletons. Material: a population of CD138-negative cells sorted from bone marrow. These receptors all come from a donor aged 40 or older with multiple myeloma.

The chain links TRBV12-3 or TRBV12-4 to TRBJ1-5; D not resolved. The V end was cut by 7 bases, the J end by 2 bases, with 9 bases between. The CDR3 has 13 amino acids. The CDR3 nucleotides are TGTGCCAGCACCGCCGGGGGCAATCAGCCCCAGCATTTT. It codes for CASTAGGNQPQHF.

This clonotype occurred many times. The rearrangement joins TRBV12-5 to TRBJ2-3; D may be TRBD1 (6 bases). The CDR3 has 13 amino acids. Germline CDR1 and CDR2: LGHNT and FRNRAP. The ends were cut back, 7 bases at V and 6 bases at J, with 14 bases in the middle. The CDR3 spells CASVTGWMDTQYF. As DNA, the CDR3 is TGTGCTAGTGTTACAGGGTGGATGGATACGCAGTATTTT.

This clonotype was detected only a few times. The J gene is TRBJ2-7, the V gene TRBV5-1, with 8 nucleotides matching TRBD2. J lost 3 bases, V lost 2 bases, and 10 bases had no gene match. The germline V gene has CDR1 SGHRS and CDR2 YFSETQ. The CDR3 sequence is 16 residues long. CDR3 region: CASSFGGRGRSYEQYF. CDR3 sequence (DNA): TGCGCCAGCAGCTTTGGGGGGCGCGGGAGGAGCTACGAGCAGTACTTC.

Regarding this clonotype: A read error is possible here, since a much larger clone lies one base away. The chain joins TRBV4-1 to TRBJ2-3; D might be TRBD1 (6 bases). CDR3 size: 16 residues. Trimming removed 3 bases from V and 4 bases from J, with 17 bases in between. Germline CDR1 is MGHRA and CDR2 is YSYEKL. CDR3 DNA sequence: TGCGCCAGCAGCCAGCTCCAGGGGCGGCTCTCAGATACGCAGTATTTT. This gives the protein CASSQLQGRLSDTQYF.

This clonotype has a count of ten or more. In nucleotides, the CDR3 is TGTGCCAGCAGTGCCGTTGACAGGGACGGGAACGAGCAGTACTTC. Its translation is CASSAVDRDGNEQYF. This sequence joins TRBV28 and TRBJ2-7; TRBD1 agrees at 7 bases. The CDR3 has 15 amino acids. V was pared by 5 bases and J by 5 bases, with 12 bases of the junction left unmatched. Germline V CDR1 and CDR2: MDHEN, SYDVKM. Full variable domain (rest looked up from reference TRBV28 and TRBJ2-7): DVKVTQSSRYLVKRTGEKVFLECVQDMDHENMFWYRQDPGLGLRLIYFSYDVKMKEKGDIPEGYSVSREKKERFSLILESASTNQTSMYLCASSAVDRDGNEQYFGPGTRLTVT.

There are many counts of this clonotype. The chain is built from TRBV2 and TRBJ2-3, with unresolved D. The germline V gene encodes CDR1 SNHLY and CDR2 FYNNEI. This CDR3 contains 14 residues. The V end was cut by 7 bases, the J end by 0 bases, with 11 bases between. CDR3 sequence: CASTQFDSTDTQYF. For the CDR3, the DNA is TGTGCCAGCACCCAGTTCGACAGCACAGATACGCAGTATTTT. The whole variable domain, remainder taken from reference TRBV2 and TRBJ2-3, is EPEVTQTPSHQVTQMGQEVILRCVPISNHLYFYWYRQILGQKVEFLVSFYNNEISEKSEIFDDQFSVERPDGSNFTLKIRSTKLEDSAMYFCASTQFDSTDTQYFGPGTRLTVL.

This clonotype appeared many times. The chain uses TRBV7-3 and TRBJ2-5; TRBD1 matches at 8 bases. Trimming cost V 2 bases and J 5 bases; bases outside gene matches: 13. Germline CDR1 and CDR2: SGHTA and FQGTGA. The CDR3 contains 17 residues. The CDR3 DNA follows: TGTGCCAGCAGCTTATACCCTCAGGGGGCTCGCTGGGAGACCCAGTACTTC. Translation gives CASSLYPQGARWETQYF.

This clonotype was detected ten times or more. The chain recombines TRBV11-1 with TRBJ2-3; D is uncertain. Germline V gene lookup returns CDR1 SGHAT and CDR2 FQDESV (reference sequence). V was clipped by 5 bases and J by 2 bases, with 8 bases between them. This CDR3 is built from 13 residues. The CDR3 sequence: CASSPTSTDTQYF. CDR3 nucleotide sequence: TGTGCCAGCAGCCCTACCTCCACAGATACGCAGTATTTT.

This clonotype was picked up many times. The V call is TRBV4-1, the J call TRBJ1-6; D gene ambiguous. The CDR3 length is 16 residues. Germline V gives CDR1 MGHRA, CDR2 YSYEKL. The germline V and J ends were trimmed by 0 bases and 4 bases, with 10 bases remaining between them. The CDR3 nucleotides are TGCGCCAGCAGCCAAGATTTAGCAGATTATAATTCACCCCTCCACTTT. Protein sequence: CASSQDLADYNSPLHF.

This clonotype showed up many times. V and J are TRBV5-1 and TRBJ2-5; 8 bases map to TRBD1. The CDR3 contains 16 residues. With V trimmed by 2 bases and J by 5 bases, 11 bases remained unmatched. Germline V gives CDR1 SGHRS, CDR2 YFSETQ. This CDR3 reads CASSLGPQGVWETQYF. The CDR3, as DNA: TGCGCCAGCAGCTTAGGACCACAGGGGGTATGGGAGACCCAGTACTTC.

This clonotype was counted only a few times. V and J are TRBV28 and TRBJ2-3, with TRBD2 matching 8 bases. The ends lost 2 bases at V and 2 bases at J; junction bases unmatched: 3. Germline lookup yields CDR1 MDHEN and CDR2 SYDVKM. The CDR3 runs to 15 residues. CDR3 nucleotides: TGTGCCAGCAGTTTAACGGGGGGGCACACAGATACGCAGTATTTT. Translated, it gives CASSLTGGHTDTQYF.

J is TRBJ2-2 and V is TRBV7-9, with 7 bases aligning to TRBD1. V trimming: 6 bases; J trimming: 4 bases; junction bases outside the gene matches: 2. The CDR3 spans 13 residues. Germline values: CDR1 SEHNR, CDR2 FQNEAQ (reference sequence). This CDR3 is CASSSGGTGELFF. The CDR3 DNA sequence: TGTGCCAGCAGTTCAGGGGGCACCGGGGAGCTGTTTTTT.

This clonotype was detected many times. CDR3 sequence reads: CSALAGGMNTQYF. CDR3 DNA: TGCAGCGCCCTAGCGGGGGGGATGAATACGCAGTATTTT. The chain joins TRBV20-1 to TRBJ2-3, with 12 bases fitting TRBD2. CDR1 and CDR2 from the germline V gene are DFQATT and SNEGSKA (reference sequence). The CDR3 extends over 13 amino acids.